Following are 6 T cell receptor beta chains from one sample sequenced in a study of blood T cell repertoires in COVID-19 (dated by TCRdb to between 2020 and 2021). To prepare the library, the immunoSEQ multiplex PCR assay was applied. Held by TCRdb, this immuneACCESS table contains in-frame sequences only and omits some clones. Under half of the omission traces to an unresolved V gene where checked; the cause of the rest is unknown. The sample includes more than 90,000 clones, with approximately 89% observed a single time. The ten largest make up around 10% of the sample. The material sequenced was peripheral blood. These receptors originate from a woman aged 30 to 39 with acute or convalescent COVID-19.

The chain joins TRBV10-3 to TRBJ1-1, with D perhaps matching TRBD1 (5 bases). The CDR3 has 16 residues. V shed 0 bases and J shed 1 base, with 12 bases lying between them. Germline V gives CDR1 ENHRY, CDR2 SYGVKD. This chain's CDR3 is CAISESPFQGNTEAFF. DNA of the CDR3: TGTGCCATCAGTGAGTCCCCGTTCCAGGGGAACACTGAAGCTTTCTTT.

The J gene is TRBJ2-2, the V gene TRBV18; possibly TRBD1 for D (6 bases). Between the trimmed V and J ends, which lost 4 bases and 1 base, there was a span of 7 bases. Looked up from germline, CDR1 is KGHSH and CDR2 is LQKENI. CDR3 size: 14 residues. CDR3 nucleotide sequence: TGTGCCAGCTCACGGACAGTGAACACCGGGGAGCTGTTTTTT. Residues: CASSRTVNTGELFF.

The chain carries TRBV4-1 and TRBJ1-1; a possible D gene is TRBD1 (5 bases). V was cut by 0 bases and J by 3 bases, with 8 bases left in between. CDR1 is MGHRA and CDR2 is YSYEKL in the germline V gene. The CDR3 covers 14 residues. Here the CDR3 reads CASSQDRQYTEAFF. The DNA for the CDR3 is TGCGCCAGCAGCCAAGATCGACAGTACACTGAAGCTTTCTTT.

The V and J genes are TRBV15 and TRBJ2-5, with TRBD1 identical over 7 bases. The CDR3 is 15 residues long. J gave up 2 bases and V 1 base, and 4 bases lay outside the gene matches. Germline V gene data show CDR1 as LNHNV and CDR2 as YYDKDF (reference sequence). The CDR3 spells CATSRGRGRQETQYF. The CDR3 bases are TGTGCCACCAGCAGAGGAAGGGGGCGGCAAGAGACCCAGTACTTC.

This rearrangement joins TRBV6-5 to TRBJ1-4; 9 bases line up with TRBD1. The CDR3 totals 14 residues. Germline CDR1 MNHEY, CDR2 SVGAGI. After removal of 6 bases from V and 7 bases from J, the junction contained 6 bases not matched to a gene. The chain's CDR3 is CASSYGQGREKLFF. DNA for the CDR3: TGTGCCAGCAGCTACGGACAGGGGCGTGAAAAACTGTTTTTT.

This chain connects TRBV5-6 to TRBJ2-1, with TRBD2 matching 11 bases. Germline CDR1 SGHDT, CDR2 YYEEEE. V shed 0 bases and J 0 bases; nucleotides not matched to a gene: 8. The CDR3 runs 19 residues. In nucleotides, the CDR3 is TGTGCCAGCAGCTTGGGAAGACTAGCGGGGCCCCCCTCCTACAATGAGCAGTTCTTC. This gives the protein CASSLGRLAGPPSYNEQFF.